This is a list of T cell receptor beta chains from one sample in a study of CD8+CD57+ T cells in acquired aplastic anemia. TCRdb independently ran MiXCR on the reads; one entry per CDR3 protein. The top ten clones hold approximately 3.8% of a sample with about 400,000 distinct CDR3 sequences, roughly 64% of them seen once. Specimen: sorted CD4+, CD8+, or CD8+CD57+ T cells (not recorded which) from PBMCs. The origin of the receptors is a human donor in good health, serving as a control. CDR3s include the opening cysteine and the closing phenylalanine or tryptophan. D genes are given only for firm matches. Some rows have no size entry. The others give once, few or many, or a class for an expanded clone.

CASSRGQSPETNYYF	TGTGCCAGCAGCAGAGGACAGTCCCCAGAGACCAACTACTACTTC	-	-	TRBV7-8	TRBJ2-5
CASSHAYGYTF	TGTGCCAGTAGTCACGCGTATGGCTACACCTTC	-	many	TRBV19	TRBJ1-2
CASSMDWAGSETQYF	TGCGCCAGCAGCATGGACTGGGCCGGGTCAGAGACCCAGTACTTC	-	-	TRBV5-1	TRBJ2-5
CASTPTGGTSHGILFF	TGTGCCAGCACGCCAACTGGGGGGACATCTCATGGAATACTGTTTTTT	-	-	TRBV11-1	TRBJ1-4
CSASRANRGTDTQYF	TGCAGTGCTAGCAGGGCGAACAGAGGGACAGATACGCAGTATTTT	-	-	TRBV20-1	TRBJ2-3
CASSSGRWGETQYF	TGTGCCAGCAGCTCTGGACGGTGGGGGGAGACCCAGTACTTC	-	few	TRBV7-9	TRBJ2-5
CASSIDPGGGKNIQYF	TGTGCCAGTAGTATAGATCCCGGCGGGGGAAAAAACATTCAGTACTTC	TRBD2	-	TRBV19	TRBJ2-4
CASSQDPGGATDTQYF	TGCGCCAGCAGCCAAGACCCCGGGGGGGCAACAGATACGCAGTATTTT	TRBD2	many	TRBV4-3	TRBJ2-3
CATSDPGGSTEAFF	TGTGCCACTAGTGACCCCGGAGGGAGCACTGAAGCTTTCTTT	-	-	TRBV24-1	TRBJ1-1
CASIVEVGDTEHFF	TGCGCCAGCATTGTCGAAGTTGGGGACACTGAACATTTCTTT	-	-	TRBV10-2	TRBJ1-1
CASSLLTSSYEQYF	TGTGCCAGCAGCTTGTTGACCAGCTCCTACGAGCAGTACTTC	-	-	TRBV5-4	TRBJ2-7
CAGSSTETNEKLFF	TGTGCCGGCAGCTCCACAGAGACTAATGAAAAGCTGTTTTTT	-	-	TRBV7-8	TRBJ1-4
CSATTGQETQYF	TGCAGTGCCACCACAGGACAAGAGACCCAGTACTTC	-	-	TRBV20-1	TRBJ2-5
CSARPAQNIQYF	TGCAGTGCTAGACCTGCTCAAAACATTCAGTACTTC	-	many	TRBV20-1	TRBJ2-4
CASSATDNPGHLFF	TGTGCCAGCAGTGCTACAGACAACCCCGGGCACCTATTTTTT	-	-	TRBV2	TRBJ2-2
CASSSSGGGPRTGELFF	TGTGCCAGCAGCTCCTCTGGCGGGGGGCCGCGGACCGGGGAGCTGTTTTTT	TRBD2	many	TRBV7-3	TRBJ2-2
CASSLRTQGEKLFF	TGTGCCAGCAGCTTACGGACCCAGGGTGAAAAACTGTTTTTT	-	-	TRBV5-1	TRBJ1-4
CATKDFQGIRGYTF	TGTGCCACCAAAGATTTCCAGGGTATCCGCGGCTACACCTTC	-	-	TRBV6-2/TRBV6-3	TRBJ1-2
CASSQEGALTNEKLFF	TGTGCCAGCAGCCAAGAAGGGGCCTTAACTAATGAAAAGCTGTTTTTT	-	-	TRBV7-2	TRBJ1-4
CASSETAGVGPEAFF	TGTGCCAGCAGTGAAACAGCGGGCGTGGGGCCTGAAGCTTTCTTT	-	-	TRBV7-7	TRBJ1-1
CASSVDSGGFPETQYF	TGTGCCAGCAGCGTAGATAGCGGGGGGTTCCCAGAGACCCAGTACTTC	TRBD2	many	TRBV9	TRBJ2-5
CASRGTGAFTEAFF	TGTGCCAGCAGAGGGACAGGGGCTTTCACTGAAGCTTTCTTT	TRBD1	many	TRBV12-3/TRBV12-4	TRBJ1-1
CASSEASGGAGVDF	TGTGCCAGCAGTGAAGCGTCAGGGGGGGCGGGGGTGGACTTC	-	few	TRBV2	TRBJ2-7
CASKGGAWVTEAFF	TGTGCCAGCAAAGGGGGGGCGTGGGTCACTGAAGCTTTCTTT	-	few	TRBV2	TRBJ1-1
CASSNPRKTDDTQYF	TGTGCCAGCAGCAATCCTAGGAAGACCGACGATACGCAGTATTTT	-	-	TRBV2	TRBJ2-3
CASSLDRGGGETQYF	TGTGCCAGCAGCTTGGACAGGGGGGGGGGAGAGACCCAGTACTTC	-	-	TRBV5-6	TRBJ2-5
CASSIPTGSTGNTIYF	TGTGCCAGTAGTATCCCCACAGGGAGTACGGGAAACACCATATATTTT	-	-	TRBV19	TRBJ1-3
CASSLAGTYSPCF	TGCGCCAGCAGCTTGGCCGGGACCTACTCACCGTGCTTC	-	-	TRBV7-2	TRBJ2-7
CASSQAGQSSNSPLHF	TGTGCCAGCAGCCAAGCTGGGCAGAGCTCTAATTCACCCCTCCACTTC	-	once	TRBV7-8	TRBJ1-6
CSAATSWAYATDTQYF	TGCAGTGCTGCGACTAGCTGGGCCTACGCCACAGATACGCAGTATTTT	TRBD2	-	TRBV20-1	TRBJ2-3
CASSVDGDPSTDKFF	TGTGCCAGCAGCGTAGACGGGGACCCTAGCACAGATAAGTTCTTC	-	once	TRBV9	TRBJ2-1